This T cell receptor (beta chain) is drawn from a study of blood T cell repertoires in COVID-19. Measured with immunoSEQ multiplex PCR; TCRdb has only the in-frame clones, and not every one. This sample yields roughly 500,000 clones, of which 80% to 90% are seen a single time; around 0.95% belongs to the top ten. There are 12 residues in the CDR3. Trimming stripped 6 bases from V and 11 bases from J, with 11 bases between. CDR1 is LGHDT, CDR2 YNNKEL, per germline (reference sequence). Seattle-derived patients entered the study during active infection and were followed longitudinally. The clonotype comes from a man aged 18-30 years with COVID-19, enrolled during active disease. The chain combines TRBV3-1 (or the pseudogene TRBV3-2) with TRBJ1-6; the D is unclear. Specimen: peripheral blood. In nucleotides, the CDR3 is TGTGCCAGCAGAAACGGGGATACACCCCTCCACTTT. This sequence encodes CASRNGDTPLHF.